The sequence of this TCR beta chain was determined in a study of CD8+ T cells in alopecia areata (dated by TCRdb to 2016 to 2018). Regarding the study in general: The treated patients, all with moderate-to-severe alopecia areata, were enrolled in an open-label pilot trial of oral tofacitinib given at 5 to 10 mg twice daily. Tofacitinib was administered for 6 to 18 months, and 6 months of follow-up off drug were then conducted to assess delayed response and recurrence. High-throughput TCRbeta sequencing was used to examine T cell clonal expansion in alopecia areata in both the C3H/HeJ mouse model and human patients. Scalp tissue and sorted CD4+ and CD8+ peripheral blood T cells from patchy and totalis/universalis alopecia areata patients and from healthy controls were covered by human TCRbeta sequencing. Biopsies were taken from tofacitinib-treated patients at baseline and again at 4 and 24 weeks into treatment, and several of those patients also had a later scalp biopsy. Clonality in the scalp was compared among normal scalp (n=4), patchy alopecia areata scalp (n=8), and alopecia totalis/universalis scalp (n=8). RNA was extracted with the PAXgene miRNA kit for fixed scalp, the miRNeasy kit for PBMCs, and the RNeasy kit for mouse skin. TCRbeta CDR3 regions were amplified by immunoSEQ multiplex PCR with 35 Vbeta forward and 13 Jbeta reverse primers. The study at large found these results: TCR sequences shared between patients were less clear than in mice, possibly partly because of HLA diversity in the patient population. Resident alphabeta T cells in normal human skin are also sequenced, complicating scalp TCR repertoire analysis, unlike mouse skin dominated by gammadelta T cells. Compared with normal scalp, lesional scalp, particularly in alopecia totalis/universalis, had higher clonality and more expanded CD8+ clones, which suggests antigenic drive.

This clone was detected only once. The target of this receptor is not known. Per-base quality was not reported, and no clone a single base away is much larger than it. Library preparation used the immunoSEQ multiplex PCR assay. RNA was extracted from all samples and reverse transcribed into cDNA as template for TCR sequencing. First-strand cDNA was synthesized using SuperScript III with a 2:1 mix of oligo-dT and random hexamers. A synthetic immune receptor repertoire was used to measure amplification bias, and any remaining bias was corrected computationally. The original methods were these. After raw reads were preprocessed to remove errors, the CDR3 was defined following IMGT conventions as running from the conserved cysteine to phenylalanine. Clonality was calculated as 1 minus Shannon entropy normalized by log2 of the number of productive unique TCRs. Whether scalp clones were CD4 or CD8 was inferred by matching scalp TCRbeta sequences against CD4 and CD8 repertoires sorted from blood. TCRdb limited this immuneACCESS table to in-frame rearrangements with V and J called. A share of clones is missing; checked studies link under half to unresolved V genes, and the rest is unexplained. V, J and clone size are those of that table, while D and trimming were read from the DNA. This sample has 160,000 or so clones in its table, and 40% to 60% of those were observed once. The top ten constitute approximately 19% of the sample.

Interpreted using the paper, the time point label stands for: baseline before oral tofacitinib. Lesional scalp punch biopsies and peripheral blood were obtained from alopecia areata patients. PBMCs were isolated by density centrifugation and stained for CD3, CD4 and CD8, and CD4+ and CD8+ T cells were sorted on a FACSAria. The CDR3 holds 14 amino acids from the cysteine to the phenylalanine. Kept here is only the CDR3 DNA, which spans 42 bases and is read in frame from base 1. The germline V gene (reference sequence) yields LNHDA for CDR1 and SQIVND for CDR2. V loses 7 bases of germline sequence and J loses 5 bases, and the interval between the two ends is 17 bases.

The sequence joins TRBV19 to TRBJ2-5, and the D gene may be TRBD2, 6 bases matching. This specimen consisted of CD8+ T cells sorted from blood, obtained at week 0. The TCR sequence derives from a human donor with alopecia areata. CDR3 loop: CASNNGGLWETQYF. The nucleotide sequence reads as follows: TGTGCCAGTAACAACGGGGGACTGTGGGAGACCCAGTACTTC.